This T cell receptor (beta chain) stems from a study of tumor and adjacent non-tumor tissue in lung cancer (dated 2018 in TCRdb). About the study as a whole: By cancer type, the cohort comprised some 13 adenocarcinoma patients, a couple of squamous cell carcinoma patients and 1 small cell lung cancer patient. The study compared bulk TCRbeta repertoires from lung tumor tissue and matched distant non-tumor lung tissue of some 14 lung cancer patients. Ages among the roughly 15 patients ranged from roughly 30 to 85 years, there were some 10 men and 5 women, and disease was at TNM stage I to III. A few dozen paired specimens, one tumor and one normal lung sample per patient, were profiled by TCRbeta CDR3 sequencing. Sequencing produced 100 million to 150 million productive TCRbeta reads in total, an average of about 4.2 million reads per sample.

Bulk unsorted tissue served as the source for RNA extraction, and RNA quality was assessed using a NanoDrop ND-1000 and an Agilent 2100. Newly diagnosed lung cancer patients without prior chemotherapy who had been admitted for thoracic surgery in China between August and November 2014 were enrolled as donors. Anyone who had undergone radiotherapy or chemotherapy before, or who had another cancer at the same time, was left out of the study. Pieces of surgical tissue measuring 1-2 cm3 were kept in RNAlater solution and held at -80 degrees C until needed. Reading the germline V gene gives CDR1 SGHAT and CDR2 FQNNGV. Germline trimming: 5 bases from V, 6 bases from J; junction bases outside gene matches: 11. From its cysteine to its phenylalanine, the CDR3 spans 16 amino acids. The CDR3 DNA has 48 bases and is translated from base 1. Regarding this clonotype: What this receptor recognizes is not known. No base quality information exists; no much larger clone differs at one position.

Library preparation used multiplex PCR. TCRdb shows the sequencer as Illumina HiSeq 2500. TCRbeta libraries were constructed through three rounds of nested PCR with primers (Table S4) according to protocols adapted from ARM-PCR. Before sequencing, PCR products of 200-500 bp were cut from the gel and purified using the QIAquick gel extraction kit. In the authors' own workflow: Trimmomatic was used to clean the reads, FLASH merged the cleaned reads into complete CDR3 sequences, and MiTCR assigned the sequences to V(D)J germline segments. VDJtools was used to compute clonal diversity as the inverse Simpson's index. A read counted as productive if the sequence was in-frame and lacked a premature stop codon. The public reads were reprocessed in TCRdb via fastp at Q25 and MiXCR, keeping in-frame beta chains. Each record represents a unique CDR3 protein, reported with the most common genes and DNA among its rows. These V and J calls rely on TCRdb rather than the paper's analysis. A total of under 150,000 distinct CDR3 sequences appear in this sample, around two thirds of them only once. The top ten constitute 15% to 20% of the sample.

Points the paper makes about the study in general: With only around 16 patients in the cohort, the authors noted that larger samples and more detailed clinical data are needed. Neither the sequencing platform nor unique molecular identifiers are mentioned in the methods. TCR diversity (inverse Simpson) was significantly higher in tumor than in normal lung tissue (431.37 vs 166.20, P = 0.0075, Mann-Whitney U test). Because peripheral blood was not sequenced, the blood TCRbeta repertoires of the lung cancer patients in the study went unexamined. Significantly higher TCR diversity was found in younger patients, and higher tumor TCR diversity was associated with shorter overall and disease-free survival. In normal lung, the top 100 clones accounted for a significantly larger cumulative share of the repertoire than in tumor tissue.

In this chain, TRBV11-2 is recombined with TRBJ2-7; TRBD2 fits 12 bases in the junction. The sequenced material came from lung tumor tissue. This TCR was recovered from a man in his 60s with small cell lung cancer. CDR3 protein: CASSPPRLAGVVEQYF. The nucleotide sequence is TGTGCCAGCAGCCCGCCTAGACTAGCGGGAGTGGTCGAGCAGTACTTC.